This T cell receptor (beta chain) is drawn from a study of blood T cell repertoires in COVID-19. Authors' data handling: Amplified reference gene primers provided the basis for estimating nucleated cell counts. This table comes from immunoSEQ multiplex PCR, and its TCRdb copy is limited to in-frame clones, with some not included. D and trimming were read from the DNA, whereas the V and J calls and clone size are those reported in that table. Here the sample spans over 100,000 clones, 82% being singletons. Germline trimming cut 0 bases from V and 9 bases from J; bases unmatched to any gene: 4. Looked up from germline, CDR1 is SNHLY and CDR2 is FYNNEI. This CDR3 contains 13 residues.

The sequencing sample was made of peripheral blood. The TCR sequence derives from a man aged 70-80 years with acute or convalescent COVID-19. This rearrangement joins TRBV2 to TRBJ1-1; 7 bases are shared with TRBD1. The CDR3 loop is CASSEAQTGQAFF. The DNA for the CDR3 is TGTGCCAGCAGTGAAGCGCAGACAGGGCAAGCTTTCTTT.